This T cell receptor beta chain was obtained from a study of T-cell reconstitution after alpha-beta-depleted transplantation in children. Germline V gene sequence: CDR1 SGHRS, CDR2 YFSETQ. The CDR3 spans 12 residues. The V segment lost 4 bases and the J segment 8 bases; nucleotides outside the gene matches: 1. This clonotype was counted at least ten times. The TCRbeta library incorporated unique molecular identifiers. One entry per CDR3 protein results from TCRdb running MiXCR on the PCR reads. Among some 640,000 distinct CDR3 sequences listed, approximately 15% were seen once. This receptor was identified in a human donor who donated a stem cell graft to a child with acute myeloid leukemia. This specimen consisted of PBMCs from the stem cell graft donor, obtained from the stem cell graft. The rearrangement joins TRBV5-1 to TRBJ2-4; TRBD1 agrees at 9 bases. The CDR3 nucleotides read TGCGCCAGCAGCCGACAGGGGGACATTCAGTACTTC. Translated: CASSRQGDIQYF.